The entry below describes one TCR beta chain. The same CDR3 can be traced to other DNA sequences in this sample. These data come from a study of Ad26.COV2.S vaccination and SARS-CoV-2 variants. Treatment noted: roughly 19 received Ad26.COV2.S at low or high dose, single or two shots; roughly five received placebo; per-sample allocation not given. Samples analyzed were those drawn on day 63 after the first vaccine or placebo injection. Generated by immunoSEQ multiplex PCR, the TCRdb table keeps only in-frame clones and is missing some. The sample lists about 680,000 clones; 80% to 90% were seen once. The V gene's germline CDR1 is SGHDT and CDR2 YYEEEE. The CDR3 runs to 14 residues. V was cut by 3 bases and J by 2 bases, with 8 bases left in between.

This receptor was identified in a person aged 18-60 years who received the Ad26.COV2.S COVID-19 vaccine or a placebo. The genes are TRBV5-6 and TRBJ1-4; D is unclear. Here the sequenced sample was peripheral blood, taken in a trial of Ad26.COV2.S vaccine versus placebo. CDR3 coding DNA: TGTGCCAGCAGCTCCCCGGGGACTAATGAAAAACTGTTTTTT. It encodes CASSSPGTNEKLFF.